This T cell receptor (beta chain) was captured by sequencing in a study of blood T cell repertoires in COVID-19. The wider study: Spain, Italy and the United States supplied samples that represented acute and convalescent COVID-19. Sources were T cells, B-cell-depleted T cells, or PBMCs; the material itself was cDNA or gDNA.

Per the original data handling: Estimates of nucleated cell counts were drawn from the amplification of reference gene primers. The method was immunoSEQ multiplex PCR; TCRdb's version includes in-frame clones alone and lacks a portion of them. The V and J calls and the clone size are those of that table, but D and trimming were determined from the DNA. Of about 64,000 clones in the sample, under 80% were seen once. The CDR3 totals 16 residues. Germline V gene sequence: CDR1 SGHAT, CDR2 FQNNGV. The V and J ends lost 5 bases and 3 bases respectively, with 17 bases between them. Sequencing input: peripheral blood. This chain joins TRBV11-2 and TRBJ2-1; a weak D match, TRBD1 (6 bases). The clonotype comes from a human donor in a cohort sampled during active COVID-19. The CDR3 sequence: CASSPGQSLFYNEQFF. In DNA form, the CDR3 reads TGTGCCAGCAGCCCAGGACAGTCGCTATTCTACAATGAGCAGTTCTTC.